This T cell receptor (beta chain) was recorded in a study of early stage breast cancer tumors. Study as a whole: Invasive lobular carcinomas made up about 30% of the 12 ER+/PR+/HER2- tumors. Each sample averaged approximately 9.8-fold read coverage. The study, taken as a whole, reports: Bulk DNA sequencing of unsorted cells missed chain pairing and markers. Compared with adjacent normal breast, tumors showed about 2.5-fold denser, more clonal T cells.

Produced via immunoSEQ multiplex PCR; TCRdb's table is partial and in-frame only. Found here are just over 70,000 clones, around 80% of them singletons; the top ten hold roughly 3%. Comment on this clone: Antigen: not known.

CDR1 and CDR2 (germline): SGHDN, FVKESK. V was pared by 0 bases and J by 9 bases, with 15 bases between. The CDR3 spans 15 residues. The TCR originated in a person between 55 and 69 years old with breast cancer. The sample was blood. The rearrangement uses TRBV14 and TRBJ2-1, with D possibly TRBD1 on 5 matching bases. The CDR3 nucleotides are TGTGCCAGCAGCCAAGATAGAATCCAGGGTGCTGAGCAGTTCTTC. Translating it yields CASSQDRIQGAEQFF.